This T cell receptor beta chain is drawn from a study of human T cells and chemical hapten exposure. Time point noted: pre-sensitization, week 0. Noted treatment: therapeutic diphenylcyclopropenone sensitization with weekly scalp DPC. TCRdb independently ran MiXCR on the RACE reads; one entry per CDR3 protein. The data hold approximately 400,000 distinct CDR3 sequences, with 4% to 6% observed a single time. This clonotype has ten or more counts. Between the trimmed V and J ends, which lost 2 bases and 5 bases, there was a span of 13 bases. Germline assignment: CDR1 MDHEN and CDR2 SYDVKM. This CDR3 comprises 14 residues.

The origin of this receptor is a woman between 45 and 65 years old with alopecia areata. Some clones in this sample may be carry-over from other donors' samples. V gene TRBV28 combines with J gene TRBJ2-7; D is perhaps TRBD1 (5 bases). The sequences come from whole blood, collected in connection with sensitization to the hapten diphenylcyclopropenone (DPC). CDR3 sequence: CASSLQGNNDEQYF. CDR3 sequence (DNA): TGTGCCAGCAGTTTACAGGGTAACAATGACGAGCAGTACTTC.